Below, 21 T cell receptor beta chains from the same sample are listed, as sequenced in a study of CD8 T cells in Susac syndrome. A quantity of about 0.5 to 1 ug RNA underwent reverse transcription using random hexamers. TCRdb called the immunoSEQ multiplex PCR reads again in MiXCR, with one record for every CDR3 protein. In the table there are 110,000 or so distinct CDR3 sequences, around 95% of which are singletons. Sequenced sample: CD4+ T cells from PBMCs. All receptors come from a human donor in good health.

The genes are TRBV9 and TRBJ2-4, with TRBD1 matching 11 bases. Germline trimming cut 4 bases from V and 9 bases from J; bases unmatched to any gene: 3. CDR3 length: 13 amino acids. Germline CDR1 reads SGDLS; CDR2 reads YYNGEE. CDR3 region: CASSLGTGGIQYF. Here the CDR3 DNA reads TGTGCCAGCAGCCTAGGGACAGGGGGCATTCAGTACTTC.

This clonotype appeared a single time. The chain recombines TRBV2 with TRBJ2-7, with no clear D. CDR1 is SNHLY and CDR2 is FYNNEI in the germline V gene. This CDR3 has 14 residues. Trimming shortened V by 2 bases and J by 3 bases, and 11 bases separated the two germline ends. CDR3 protein: CASSETAGRYEQYF. DNA of the CDR3: TGTGCCAGCAGTGAAACCGCTGGCCGCTACGAGCAGTACTTC.

The rearrangement uses TRBV29-1 and TRBJ2-2, with a tentative D call TRBD1 (7 bases). Germline CDR1 is SQVTM and CDR2 is ANQGSEA. The CDR3 extends over 17 amino acids. Trimming removed 4 bases from V and 0 bases from J, with 18 bases in between. In nucleotides, the CDR3 is TGCAGCGTTGGGCGGGACAGACGAAATTCGAACACCGGGGAGCTGTTTTTT. It translates to CSVGRDRRNSNTGELFF.

The chain joins TRBV18 to TRBJ2-5; 8 bases agree with TRBD1. CDR3 length: 14 amino acids. Per the germline V gene, CDR1 is KGHSH and CDR2 is LQKENI. J lost 5 bases, V lost 3 bases, and 5 bases had no gene match. The DNA of the CDR3 is TGTGCCAGCTCACCTCGGACAGGGAGGGAGACCCAGTACTTC. As protein: CASSPRTGRETQYF.

The chain employs TRBV5-1 and TRBJ1-2, with TRBD1 matching over 7 bases. CDR3 size: 14 residues. Germline V gene lookup returns CDR1 SGHRS and CDR2 YFSETQ. V gave up 4 bases and J gave up 8 bases; unmatched junction bases: 11. The CDR3 sequence: CASSPEDRQRGYTF. CDR3 DNA: TGCGCCAGCAGCCCAGAGGACAGGCAACGGGGCTACACCTTC.

This clonotype was recorded only once. The chain couples TRBV6-6 to TRBJ1-1, with 8 bases fitting TRBD1. The CDR3 covers 14 residues. Trimming at V came to 6 bases and at J to 1 base, leaving 4 bases not matched to a gene. Germline CDR1 reads MNHNY; CDR2 reads SVGAGI (reference sequence). CDR3 nucleotide sequence: TGTGCCAGCAGATACGGACAGGGGAACACTGAAGCTTTCTTT. Translating gives CASRYGQGNTEAFF.

The rearrangement uses TRBV7-3 and TRBJ1-3, with a tentative D call TRBD1 (6 bases). Trimming took off 5 bases at V and 3 bases at J, with 17 bases between the two ends. The germline V gene encodes CDR1 SGHTA and CDR2 FQGTGA. CDR3 length: 16 amino acids. The CDR3 reads CASSPTQQGGGNTIYF. The CDR3, as DNA: TGTGCCAGCAGCCCAACCCAACAGGGTGGTGGAAACACCATATATTTT.

The gene calls are TRBV27 and TRBJ1-5; possible D gene TRBD1, 5 bases. Per germline, CDR1 MNHEY and CDR2 SMNVEV (reference sequence). The CDR3 is 14 residues long. Trimming shortened V by 4 bases and J by 6 bases, and 13 bases separated the two germline ends. CDR3 bases: TGTGCCAGCAGTTCGAGAGGCGGGGGTCAGCCCCAGCATTTT. Translation: CASSSRGGGQPQHF.

The rearrangement joins TRBV6-5 to TRBJ2-1; D may be TRBD2 (6 bases). This CDR3 has 15 residues. Trimming removed 5 bases from V and 6 bases from J, with 17 bases in between. Germline CDR1 is MNHEY and CDR2 is SVGAGI. The CDR3 DNA sequence: TGTGCCAGCAGTCTTCTAGCGCCTGGCGGCAATGAGCAGTTCTTC. Translation gives CASSLLAPGGNEQFF.

V is TRBV5-1 and J is TRBJ2-5; the match to TRBD2 covers 7 bases. V trimming: 4 bases; J trimming: 1 base; junction bases outside the gene matches: 7. This CDR3 is built from 15 residues. Looked up from germline, CDR1 is SGHRS and CDR2 is YFSETQ. As DNA, the CDR3 is TGCGCCAGCAGCGGCAGCGGGACCCTCCAAGAGACCCAGTACTTC. This sequence encodes CASSGSGTLQETQYF. The whole variable domain, remainder taken from reference TRBV5-1 and TRBJ2-5, is KAGVTQTPRYLIKTRGQQVTLSCSPISGHRSVSWYQQTPGQGLQFLFEYFSETQRNKGNFPGRFSGRQFSNSRSEMNVSTLELGDSALYLCASSGSGTLQETQYFGPGTRLLVL.

CDR3 residues: CSASAGGVYEQYF. The CDR3 DNA sequence: TGCAGTGCTAGTGCTGGGGGCGTCTACGAGCAGTACTTC. V is TRBV20-1 and J is TRBJ2-7, with a possible D match to TRBD1 (6 bases). Germline V gives CDR1 DFQATT, CDR2 SNEGSKA (reference sequence). CDR3 size: 13 residues. Deletions cut 3 bases from V and 3 bases from J, with 12 bases between.

The chain couples TRBV5-1 to TRBJ2-1; D is possibly TRBD1 or TRBD2 (7 bases each). This CDR3 is 15 amino acids long. Trimming pared 4 bases from V and 4 bases from J, leaving 15 bases between. Germline values: CDR1 SGHRS, CDR2 YFSETQ. The CDR3 loop is CASSITGEGYNEQFF. CDR3 DNA sequence: TGCGCCAGCAGCATCACAGGGGAGGGTTACAATGAGCAGTTCTTC.

The V call is TRBV9, the J call TRBJ2-3; TRBD1 is a possible D gene (6 bases). The V and J ends lost 0 bases and 2 bases respectively, with 19 bases between them. The CDR3 is 18 residues long. CDR1 is SGDLS and CDR2 is YYNGEE in the germline V gene. This chain's CDR3 is CASSVAGDRKAYTDTQYF. The CDR3 DNA is TGTGCCAGCAGCGTAGCTGGCGACAGGAAGGCTTACACAGATACGCAGTATTTT.

In DNA, the CDR3 is TGTGCCAGCAGCGGCGGGACAGATACCTACGAGCAGTACTTC. It translates to CASSGGTDTYEQYF. The chain is built from TRBV7-9 and TRBJ2-7, with a possible D match to TRBD1 (7 bases). From germline, CDR1 is SEHNR and CDR2 FQNEAQ (reference sequence). The CDR3 is 14 residues long. The ends were cut back, 5 bases at V and 2 bases at J, with 13 bases in the middle.

The chain employs TRBV28 and TRBJ2-1; weak D call: TRBD2 (6 bases). The CDR3 spans 17 residues. V gave up 5 bases and J gave up 0 bases, with 17 bases separating them. Per germline, CDR1 MDHEN and CDR2 SYDVKM. The DNA of the CDR3 is TGTGCCAGCAGTCCCTCCCCGGGACTCAGCTCCTACAATGAGCAGTTCTTC. Amino acid sequence: CASSPSPGLSSYNEQFF.

V is TRBV2 and J is TRBJ2-6; D uncertain. The V gene lost 1 base and the J gene lost 0 bases, with 7 bases spanning the gap. Germline V lookup: CDR1 SNHLY, CDR2 FYNNEI. There are 16 residues in the CDR3. The CDR3 loop is CASSEGPGSGANVLTF. The CDR3 DNA is TGTGCCAGCAGTGAAGGCCCCGGCTCTGGGGCCAACGTCCTGACTTTC.

This sequence joins TRBV19 and TRBJ1-1; TRBD1 might be the D (5 bases). The CDR3 spans 14 residues. The germline V gene encodes CDR1 LNHDA and CDR2 SQIVND (reference sequence). V was shortened by 5 bases and J by 4 bases, with 14 bases between the two germline ends. The CDR3 nucleotides read TGTGCCAGTAGTCCGGGACTGGCGGGCACTGAAGCTTTCTTT. Protein product: CASSPGLAGTEAFF.

V gene TRBV6-4 combines with J gene TRBJ1-1; D is ambiguous. This CDR3 region has 13 residues. V lost 6 bases to trimming and J lost 3 bases, with 11 bases between them. CDR1 and CDR2 (germline): MRHNA, SNTAGT. The CDR3 here is CASRSDGYTEAFF. Written as DNA, the CDR3 is TGTGCCAGCAGATCGGACGGATACACTGAAGCTTTCTTT.

Written as DNA, the CDR3 is TGTGCCAGCAGCTTATCAGGGACAGGGGACTACACTGAAGCTTTCTTT. Protein sequence: CASSLSGTGDYTEAFF. The V and J genes are TRBV7-9 and TRBJ1-1, with 10 positions matching TRBD1. This CDR3 has 16 amino acids. Per the germline V gene, CDR1 is SEHNR and CDR2 is FQNEAQ (reference sequence). V lost 2 bases to trimming and J lost 3 bases; unmatched junction nucleotides: 6.

This clonotype has just a few counts. CDR3 nucleotides: TGTGCCATCAGTGAGCAACTTAGCGGGGTTTCAGATACGCAGTATTTT. Its translation: CAISEQLSGVSDTQYF. This chain joins TRBV10-3 and TRBJ2-3, with 8 bases lining up with TRBD2. Germline V gives CDR1 ENHRY, CDR2 SYGVKD. The CDR3 runs 16 residues. The trim removed 2 bases at V and 4 bases at J, leaving 8 bases unmatched.

The rearrangement uses TRBV12-3 or TRBV12-4 and TRBJ2-2; D gene unclear. The CDR3 extends over 13 amino acids. V gave up 5 bases and J gave up 7 bases, with 11 bases separating them. This CDR3 reads CASSPISGGELFF. CDR3 in DNA: TGTGCCAGCAGTCCCATCTCTGGCGGGGAGCTGTTTTTT.